These 5 T cell receptor beta chains were all obtained from the same sample, sequenced in a study of blood T cell repertoires in COVID-19. Only in-frame clones appear in the TCRdb table, and some are missing; sequencing was by immunoSEQ multiplex PCR. The table shows fewer than 500,000 clones, with more than 75% occurring only once. The sample taken for sequencing was PBMCs or T cells enriched from blood (not recorded which). These receptors came from a woman in her thirties with acute COVID-19.

This clone was seen once. This sequence joins TRBV6-5 and TRBJ1-6; D might be TRBD1 (6 bases). Looked up from germline, CDR1 is MNHEY and CDR2 is SVGAGI. CDR3 length equals 13 residues. The V and J ends lost 10 bases and 8 bases respectively, with 15 bases between them. In DNA, the CDR3 is TGTGCCACCGCCGGGACACTTGATTCACCCCTCCACTTT. Its protein product is CATAGTLDSPLHF.

CDR3 residues: CASTGDSYEQYF. CDR3 DNA sequence: TGTGCCAGCACCGGCGACAGCTACGAGCAGTACTTC. The chain is built from TRBV12-3 or TRBV12-4 and TRBJ2-7; tentative D call: TRBD1 (5 bases). V was shortened by 7 bases and J by 3 bases, with 10 bases between the two germline ends. CDR3 length: 12 amino acids.

This chain links TRBV7-2 with TRBJ2-7, with 10 bases lining up with TRBD1. The CDR3 is made up of 15 amino acids. Germline-derived CDR1 and CDR2 are SGHTA and FQGNSA. The V gene end was trimmed by 0 bases and the J gene end by 4 bases; junction bases not matched to a gene: 3. The CDR3 DNA sequence: TGTGCCAGCAGCTTAGCCGGGACAGGGGTGTACGAGCAGTACTTC. This encodes CASSLAGTGVYEQYF.

This chain uses TRBV6-5 with TRBJ1-2, with D possibly being TRBD1 (5 bases). The CDR3 extends over 12 amino acids. Looked up from germline, CDR1 is MNHEY and CDR2 is SVGAGI. Deletions cut 4 bases from V and 8 bases from J, with 11 bases between. Here the CDR3 DNA reads TGTGCCAGCAGTTCCCCAGGGTTCGGCTACACCTTC. Amino acid sequence: CASSSPGFGYTF.

The V and J genes are TRBV6-5 and TRBJ1-1; tentative D call: TRBD1 (5 bases). Germline V gene lookup returns CDR1 MNHEY and CDR2 SVGAGI. Trimming cost V 11 bases and J 7 bases, with 17 bases left between them. This CDR3 has 12 amino acids. The CDR3 DNA reads TGTGCCGGGCGGCGGGGGGACGGTGAAGCTTTCTTT. Translated: CAGRRGDGEAFF.